The following is a TCR beta chain sequence with its context. Antigen: not known. This sample was taken from a study of cytomegalovirus exposure and HLA in healthy donors. Whole-study results and caveats: The study flagged about 150 TCR beta chains as cytomegalovirus-associated. A link between a missense DCLRE1C variant and TCR beta V- and J-gene trimming emerged from a later analysis.

A multiplex PCR was run with 60 Vbeta primers and 13 Jbeta primers. The table came from immunoSEQ multiplex PCR; TCRdb's copy has only in-frame clones and leaves some out. The sample holds about 47,000 clones, 72% seen once. This CDR3 has 16 amino acids. Germline V CDR1 and CDR2: SGHTA, FQGNSA. With V trimmed by 5 bases and J by 4 bases, 10 bases remained unmatched. Sequencing used PBMCs. This clonotype was sampled from a man aged 25 to 40 in good health and CMV-seronegative. This chain links TRBV7-2 with TRBJ2-3; the match to TRBD1 covers 9 bases. CDR3 protein: CASSLTRDRAADTQYF. The CDR3 coding sequence is TGTGCCAGCAGCCTTACCCGGGACAGGGCAGCAGATACGCAGTATTTT.